The source of this TCR beta chain is a study of cytomegalovirus exposure and HLA in healthy donors. Primers for the PCR totalled 60 Vbeta and 13 Jbeta. Libraries were prepared by immunoSEQ multiplex PCR; TCRdb keeps only in-frame clonotypes and omits some of them. Of tens of thousands of clones in the sample, 77% were seen once. CDR3 size: 13 residues. CDR1 and CDR2 from the germline V gene are SNHLY and FYNNEI. Deletions cut 4 bases from V and 9 bases from J, with 13 bases between. Sequenced material: PBMCs. The receptor was derived from a middle-aged woman in good health and CMV-seropositive. The gene calls are TRBV2 and TRBJ1-5, with D possibly TRBD1 on 6 matching bases. The DNA for the CDR3 is TGTGCCAGCAGTGGGAGAGTCAGGGGGCCCCAGCATTTT. Protein sequence: CASSGRVRGPQHF.